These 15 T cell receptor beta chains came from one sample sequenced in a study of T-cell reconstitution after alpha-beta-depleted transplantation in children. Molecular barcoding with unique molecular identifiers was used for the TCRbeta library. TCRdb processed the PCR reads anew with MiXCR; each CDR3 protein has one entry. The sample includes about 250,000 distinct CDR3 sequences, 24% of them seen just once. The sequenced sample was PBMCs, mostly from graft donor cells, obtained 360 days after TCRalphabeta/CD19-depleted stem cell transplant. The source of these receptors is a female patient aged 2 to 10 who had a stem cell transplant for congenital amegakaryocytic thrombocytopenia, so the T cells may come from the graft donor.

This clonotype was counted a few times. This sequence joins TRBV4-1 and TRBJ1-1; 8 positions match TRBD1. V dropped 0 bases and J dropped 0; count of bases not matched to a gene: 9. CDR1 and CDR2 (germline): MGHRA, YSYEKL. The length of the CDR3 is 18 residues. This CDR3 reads CASSQEDRVYRMNTEAFF. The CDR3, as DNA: TGCGCCAGCAGCCAAGAGGACAGGGTGTATCGTATGAACACTGAAGCTTTCTTT.

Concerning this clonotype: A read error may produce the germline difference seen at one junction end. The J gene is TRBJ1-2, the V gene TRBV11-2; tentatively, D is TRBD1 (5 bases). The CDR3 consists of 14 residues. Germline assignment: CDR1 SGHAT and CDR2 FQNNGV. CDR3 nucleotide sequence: TGTGCCAGCACCCCAAACCGGGACGGCTATCGCTACACCTTC. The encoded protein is CASTPNRDGYRYTF.

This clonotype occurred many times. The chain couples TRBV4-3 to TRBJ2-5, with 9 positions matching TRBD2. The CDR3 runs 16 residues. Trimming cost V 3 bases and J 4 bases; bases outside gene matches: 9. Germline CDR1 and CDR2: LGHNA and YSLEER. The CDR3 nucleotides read TGCGCCAGCAGCCAGGAGCTAGCGGGATTTTTAGAGACCCAGTACTTC. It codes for CASSQELAGFLETQYF.

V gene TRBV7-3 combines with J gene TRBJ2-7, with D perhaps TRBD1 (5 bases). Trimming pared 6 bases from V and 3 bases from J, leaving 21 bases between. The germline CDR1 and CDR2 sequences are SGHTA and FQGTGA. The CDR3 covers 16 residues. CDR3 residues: CASSSPARARSYEQYF. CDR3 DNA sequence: TGTGCCAGCAGTTCCCCAGCCAGGGCCAGGAGCTACGAGCAGTACTTC.

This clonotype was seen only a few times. The CDR3 region is CASSLHGTSGYEQYF. CDR3 sequence (DNA): TGTGCCAGCAGCCTTCACGGGACTAGCGGCTACGAGCAGTACTTC. J is TRBJ2-7 and V is TRBV11-3; 11 bases fit TRBD2. Germline assignment: CDR1 SGHNT and CDR2 YENEEA. Losses at the gene ends were 5 bases for V and 3 bases for J; bases not matched to a gene: 6. CDR3 size: 15 residues.

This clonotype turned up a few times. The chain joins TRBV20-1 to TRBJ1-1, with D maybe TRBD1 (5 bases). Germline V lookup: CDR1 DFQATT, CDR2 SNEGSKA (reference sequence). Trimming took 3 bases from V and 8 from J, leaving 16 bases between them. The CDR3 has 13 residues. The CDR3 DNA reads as TGCAGTGCTAGTCTTCGCCGGGACGTAGAAGCTTTCTTT. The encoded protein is CSASLRRDVEAFF.

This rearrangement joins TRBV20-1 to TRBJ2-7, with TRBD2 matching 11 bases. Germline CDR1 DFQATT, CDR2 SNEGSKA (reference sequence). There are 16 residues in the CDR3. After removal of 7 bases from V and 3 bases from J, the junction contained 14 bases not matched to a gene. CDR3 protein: CSVVPHHGTSGYEQYF. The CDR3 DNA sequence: TGCAGTGTGGTTCCCCACCACGGGACTAGCGGCTACGAGCAGTACTTC.

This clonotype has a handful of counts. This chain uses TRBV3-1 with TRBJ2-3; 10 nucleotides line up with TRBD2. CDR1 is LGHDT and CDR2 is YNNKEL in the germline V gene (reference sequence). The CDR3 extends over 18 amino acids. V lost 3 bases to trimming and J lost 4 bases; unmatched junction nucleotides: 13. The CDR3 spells CASSQPGLALPDADTQYF. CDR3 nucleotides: TGTGCCAGCAGCCAGCCGGGACTAGCGTTACCGGATGCAGATACGCAGTATTTT.

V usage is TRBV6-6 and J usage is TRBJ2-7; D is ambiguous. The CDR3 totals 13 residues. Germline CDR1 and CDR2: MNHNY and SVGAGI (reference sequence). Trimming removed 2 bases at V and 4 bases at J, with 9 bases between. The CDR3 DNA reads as TGTGCCAGCAGTTACCTGGCAGAGTACGAGCAGTACTTC. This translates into CASSYLAEYEQYF.

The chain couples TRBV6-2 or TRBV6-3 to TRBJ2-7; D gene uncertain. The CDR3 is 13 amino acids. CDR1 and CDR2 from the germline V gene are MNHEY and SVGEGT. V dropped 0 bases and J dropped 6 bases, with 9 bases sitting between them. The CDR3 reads CASSYSGQLEQYF. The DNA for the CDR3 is TGTGCCAGCAGTTACTCCGGTCAGCTCGAGCAGTACTTC.

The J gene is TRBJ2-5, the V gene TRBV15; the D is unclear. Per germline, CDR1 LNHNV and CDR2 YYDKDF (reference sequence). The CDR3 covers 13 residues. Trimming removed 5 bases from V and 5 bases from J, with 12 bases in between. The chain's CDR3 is CATSARKVETQYF. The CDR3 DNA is TGTGCCACCAGCGCTCGCAAGGTCGAGACCCAGTACTTC.

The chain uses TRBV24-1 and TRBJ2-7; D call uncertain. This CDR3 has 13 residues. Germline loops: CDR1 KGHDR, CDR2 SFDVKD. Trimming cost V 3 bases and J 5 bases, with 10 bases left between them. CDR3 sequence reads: CATSDVSLDEQYF. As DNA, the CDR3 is TGTGCCACCAGTGATGTAAGCCTTGACGAGCAGTACTTC.

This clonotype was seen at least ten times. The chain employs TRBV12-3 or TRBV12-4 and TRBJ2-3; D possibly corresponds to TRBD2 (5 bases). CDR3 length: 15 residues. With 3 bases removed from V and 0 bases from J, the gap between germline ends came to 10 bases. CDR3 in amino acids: CASSFSAGSTDTQYF. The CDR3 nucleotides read TGTGCCAGCAGTTTTTCGGCGGGTAGCACAGATACGCAGTATTTT.

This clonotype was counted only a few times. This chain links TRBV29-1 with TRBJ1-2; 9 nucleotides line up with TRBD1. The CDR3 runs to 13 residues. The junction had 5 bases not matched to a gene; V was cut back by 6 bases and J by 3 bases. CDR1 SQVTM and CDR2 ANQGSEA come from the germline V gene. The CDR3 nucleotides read TGCAGCGTCGGTGGGGACAGGGACTATGGCTACACCTTC. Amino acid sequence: CSVGGDRDYGYTF.

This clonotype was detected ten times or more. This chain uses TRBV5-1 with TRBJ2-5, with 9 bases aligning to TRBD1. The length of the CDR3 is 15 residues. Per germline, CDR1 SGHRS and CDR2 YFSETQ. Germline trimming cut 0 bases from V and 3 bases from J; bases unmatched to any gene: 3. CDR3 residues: CASSLAGTGKETQYF. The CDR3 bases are TGCGCCAGCAGCTTGGCCGGGACAGGGAAAGAGACCCAGTACTTC.